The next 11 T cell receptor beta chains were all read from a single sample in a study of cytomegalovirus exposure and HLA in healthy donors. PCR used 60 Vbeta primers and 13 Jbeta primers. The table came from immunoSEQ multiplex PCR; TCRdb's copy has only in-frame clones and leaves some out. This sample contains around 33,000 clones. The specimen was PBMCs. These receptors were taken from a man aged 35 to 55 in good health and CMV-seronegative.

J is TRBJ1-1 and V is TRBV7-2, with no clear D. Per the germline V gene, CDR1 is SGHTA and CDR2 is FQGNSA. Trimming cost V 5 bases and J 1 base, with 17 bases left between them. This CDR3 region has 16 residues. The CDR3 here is CASSADPLAQNTEAFF. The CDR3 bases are TGTGCCAGCAGCGCAGACCCCTTAGCCCAGAACACTGAAGCTTTCTTT.

The DNA for the CDR3 is TGCGCCAGCAGCCAAGATCGGGACAGGGGGCCCTACGAGCAGTACTTC. This sequence encodes CASSQDRDRGPYEQYF. The chain uses TRBV4-3 and TRBJ2-7, with 12 bases fitting TRBD1. This CDR3 is built from 16 residues. J gave up 2 bases and V 0 bases, and 2 bases lay outside the gene matches. The germline V gene has CDR1 LGHNA and CDR2 YSLEER.

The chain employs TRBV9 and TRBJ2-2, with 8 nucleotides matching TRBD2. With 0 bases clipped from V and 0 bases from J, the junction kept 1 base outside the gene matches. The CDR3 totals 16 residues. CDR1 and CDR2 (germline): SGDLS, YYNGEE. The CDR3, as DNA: TGTGCCAGCAGCGTAGCAGCGGGAGCGAACACCGGGGAGCTGTTTTTT. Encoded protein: CASSVAAGANTGELFF.

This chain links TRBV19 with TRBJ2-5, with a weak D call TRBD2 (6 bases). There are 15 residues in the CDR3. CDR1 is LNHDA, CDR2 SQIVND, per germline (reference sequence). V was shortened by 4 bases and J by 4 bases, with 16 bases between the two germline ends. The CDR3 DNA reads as TGTGCCAGTAGTAGGGAGGACGGGTTCGGAGAGACCCAGTACTTC. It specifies CASSREDGFGETQYF. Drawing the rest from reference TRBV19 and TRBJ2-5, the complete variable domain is DGGITQSPKYLFRKEGQNVTLSCEQNLNHDAMYWYRQDPGQGLRLIYYSQIVNDFQKGDIAEGYSVSREKKESFPLTVTSAQKNPTAFYLCASSREDGFGETQYFGPGTRLLVL.

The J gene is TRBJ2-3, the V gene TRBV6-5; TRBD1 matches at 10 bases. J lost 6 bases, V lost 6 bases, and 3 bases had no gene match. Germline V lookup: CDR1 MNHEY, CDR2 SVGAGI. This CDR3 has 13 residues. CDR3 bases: TGTGCCAGCAGGGGGGGACAGGGGGATACGCAGTATTTT. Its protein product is CASRGGQGDTQYF.

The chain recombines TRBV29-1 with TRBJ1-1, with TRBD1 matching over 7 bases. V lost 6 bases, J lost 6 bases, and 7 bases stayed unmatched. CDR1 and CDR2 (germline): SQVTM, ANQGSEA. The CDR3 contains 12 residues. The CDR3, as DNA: TGCAGCGTCACAGGGGCTGACTCTGAAGCTTTCTTT. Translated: CSVTGADSEAFF.

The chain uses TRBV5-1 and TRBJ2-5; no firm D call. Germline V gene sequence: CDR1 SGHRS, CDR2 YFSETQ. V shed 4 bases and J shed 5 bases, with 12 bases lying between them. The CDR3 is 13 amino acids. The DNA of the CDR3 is TGCGCCAGCAGCACCGACATACGGGAGACCCAGTACTTC. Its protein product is CASSTDIRETQYF.

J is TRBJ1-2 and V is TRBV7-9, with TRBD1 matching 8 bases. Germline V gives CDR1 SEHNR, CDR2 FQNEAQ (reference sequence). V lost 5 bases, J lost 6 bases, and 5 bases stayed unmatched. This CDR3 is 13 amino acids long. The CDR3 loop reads CASSPTGGNGYTF. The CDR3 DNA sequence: TGTGCCAGCAGCCCTACAGGGGGTAATGGCTACACCTTC. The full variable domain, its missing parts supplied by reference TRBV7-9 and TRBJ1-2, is DTGVSQNPRHKITKRGQNVTFRCDPISEHNRLYWYRQTLGQGPEFLTYFQNEAQLEKSRLLSDRFSAERPKGSFSTLEIQRTEQGDSAMYLCASSPTGGNGYTFGSGTRLTVV.

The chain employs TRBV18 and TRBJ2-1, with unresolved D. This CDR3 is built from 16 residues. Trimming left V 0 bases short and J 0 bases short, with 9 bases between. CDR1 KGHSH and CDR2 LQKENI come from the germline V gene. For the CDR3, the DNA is TGTGCCAGCTCACCACCGAGCCTGAGCTCCTACAATGAGCAGTTCTTC. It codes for CASSPPSLSSYNEQFF.

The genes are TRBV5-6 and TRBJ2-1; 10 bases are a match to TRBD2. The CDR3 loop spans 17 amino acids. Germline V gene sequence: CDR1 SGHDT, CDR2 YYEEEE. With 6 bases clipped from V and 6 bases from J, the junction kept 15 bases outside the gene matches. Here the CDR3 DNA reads TGTGCCAGCACGAAGGTGACCGGGACTAGCGTCTTCAATGAGCAGTTCTTC. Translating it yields CASTKVTGTSVFNEQFF.

The CDR3 here is CAWRWGREKLFF. As DNA, the CDR3 is TGTGCCTGGAGGTGGGGCCGGGAAAAACTGTTTTTT. The chain employs TRBV30 and TRBJ1-4; possible D gene TRBD1, 5 bases. Germline-derived CDR1 and CDR2 are GTSNPN and SVGIG (reference sequence). The CDR3 loop spans 12 amino acids. Trimming left V 3 bases short and J 8 bases short, with 10 bases between. Full variable domain (outside the CDR3, taken from reference TRBV30 and TRBJ1-4): SQTIHQWPATLVQPVGSPLSLECTVEGTSNPNLYWYRQAAGRGLQLLFYSVGIGQISSEVPQNLSASRPQDRQFILSSKKLLLSDSGFYLCAWRWGREKLFFGSGTQLSVL.